This record concerns one T cell receptor beta chain sequence. Its target is unknown. These data are taken from a study of CD8 T cells in ankylosing spondylitis. Quantitative 5'-RACE with molecular barcodes generated TCR beta libraries. TCRdb re-derived calls from the 5' RACE reads in MiXCR, one entry per CDR3 protein. The sample records more than 500,000 distinct CDR3 sequences, less than 6% being singletons. Trimming took off 4 bases at V and 7 bases at J, with 7 bases between the two ends. CDR1 is SGHRS, CDR2 YFSETQ, per germline. The CDR3 contains 11 residues. General observations from the study: Matched ankylosing spondylitis synovial fluid reportedly showed significant enrichment of disease-linked clones. Previous work reported some of these motif variants in the synovial fluid and blood of reactive arthritis. Clones linked with disease were CD8+ and fairly uncommon in the peripheral blood. Seemingly characteristic of ankylosing spondylitis blood was a TCR beta motif consisting of fewer than 10 highly homologous variants.

The rearrangement links TRBV5-1 to TRBJ2-3; TRBD2 might be the D (5 bases). The source of this sequence is a male donor with ankylosing spondylitis. Sequenced input: blood, either unsorted or a sorted T cell fraction (not recorded which). As DNA, the CDR3 is TGCGCCAGCAGCCCGGGGTATACGCAGTATTTT. It specifies CASSPGYTQYF.